This is a list of T cell receptor beta chains from one sample in a study of T cells after yellow fever vaccination. TCRdb reprocessed the 5' RACE reads via MiXCR and lists one record per CDR3 protein. The sample includes fewer than 450,000 distinct CDR3 sequences, around 10% seen only once; the top ten take roughly 18%. The sample in question was PBMCs, obtained on the day of the first yellow fever vaccination. The receptor source for this set is a young man who received the YFV17D yellow fever vaccine. CDR3s include the opening cysteine and the closing phenylalanine or tryptophan. D genes are given only for firm matches. Only some rows state a clone size, as once, few, many or a class for expanded clones.

CDR3 DNA: TGTGCCAGCGCATACGGGGGACATGGGAACGAGCAGTACTTC; CDR3 protein: CASAYGGHGNEQYF; J gene: TRBJ2-7; D gene: .; V gene: TRBV18; clone size: .
CDR3 DNA: TGTGCCAGCAACACCCAGGGTATGCAGCCCCAGCATTTT; CDR3 protein: CASNTQGMQPQHF; J gene: TRBJ1-5; D gene: .; V gene: TRBV12-3/TRBV12-4; clone size: few
CDR3 DNA: TGTGCCAGCAGCTTAGGACCGGGACAGAACACCGGGGAGCTGTTTTTT; CDR3 protein: CASSLGPGQNTGELFF; J gene: TRBJ2-2; D gene: .; V gene: TRBV7-3; clone size: few
CDR3 DNA: TGTGCCAGCAGTGATGCCGGACGGCTGAGCTCCTATAATTCACCCCTCCACTTT; CDR3 protein: CASSDAGRLSSYNSPLHF; J gene: TRBJ1-6; D gene: .; V gene: TRBV2; clone size: .
CDR3 DNA: TGTGCCAGTGTTTTAGCCGGGACGGAATCCTACAATGAGCAGTTCTTC; CDR3 protein: CASVLAGTESYNEQFF; J gene: TRBJ2-1; D gene: .; V gene: TRBV6-1; clone size: few
CDR3 DNA: TGTGCCAGTCGGCAGGGCTTTGGTGAAAAACTGTTTTTT; CDR3 protein: CASRQGFGEKLFF; J gene: TRBJ1-4; D gene: .; V gene: TRBV25-1; clone size: .
CDR3 DNA: TGCAGTGCTAGACGGCCAGGCAGGTTGAACACTGAAGCTTTCTTT; CDR3 protein: CSARRPGRLNTEAFF; J gene: TRBJ1-1; D gene: .; V gene: TRBV20-1; clone size: few
CDR3 DNA: TGTGCCAGCAGTTTATTGCAGGCGACAGGGGGCTCATTCACCGGGGAGCTGTTTTTT; CDR3 protein: CASSLLQATGGSFTGELFF; J gene: TRBJ2-2; D gene: TRBD1; V gene: TRBV12-3/TRBV12-4; clone size: few
CDR3 DNA: TGTGCCAGCAGTGAGGCTACATACCAAGAGACCCAGTACTTC; CDR3 protein: CASSEATYQETQYF; J gene: TRBJ2-5; D gene: .; V gene: TRBV2; clone size: .
CDR3 DNA: TGTGCCTGGAGGACTAGCGGCGGCACAGATACGCAGTATTTT; CDR3 protein: CAWRTSGGTDTQYF; J gene: TRBJ2-3; D gene: TRBD2; V gene: TRBV30; clone size: few
CDR3 DNA: TGTGCCAGCAGCCAAGACGGGGGGGCCTCCTACAATGAGCAGTTCTTC; CDR3 protein: CASSQDGGASYNEQFF; J gene: TRBJ2-1; D gene: TRBD2; V gene: TRBV3-1; clone size: .
CDR3 DNA: TGTGCCAGTAGTATTCGGGGTGCTAGCACAGATACGCAGTATTTT; CDR3 protein: CASSIRGASTDTQYF; J gene: TRBJ2-3; D gene: .; V gene: TRBV19; clone size: few
CDR3 DNA: TGTGCCAGCGGCAGCTACCGTCTGAACACTGAAGCTTTCTTT; CDR3 protein: CASGSYRLNTEAFF; J gene: TRBJ1-1; D gene: .; V gene: TRBV6-2/TRBV6-3; clone size: .
CDR3 DNA: TGTGCCTGGAGTGGGACATTCAATCAGCCCCAGCATTTT; CDR3 protein: CAWSGTFNQPQHF; J gene: TRBJ1-5; D gene: .; V gene: TRBV30; clone size: .
CDR3 DNA: TGCGCCAGCAGCCAAGATCGGGGGCCGGATACGCAGTATTTT; CDR3 protein: CASSQDRGPDTQYF; J gene: TRBJ2-3; D gene: .; V gene: TRBV4-3; clone size: many
CDR3 DNA: TGTGCCACCAGCAGAGTACGGGGAATGGGCTCACCCCTCCACTTT; CDR3 protein: CATSRVRGMGSPLHF; J gene: TRBJ1-6; D gene: .; V gene: TRBV15; clone size: few
CDR3 DNA: TGTGCCAGCAGCTCACAAGGGTCAGGGGAACAGCCCCAGCATTTT; CDR3 protein: CASSSQGSGEQPQHF; J gene: TRBJ1-5; D gene: .; V gene: TRBV7-2; clone size: .
CDR3 DNA: TGCAGCGCGCTCCGCGCGAACTCCTTTACCGGGGAGCTGTTTTTT; CDR3 protein: CSALRANSFTGELFF; J gene: TRBJ2-2; D gene: .; V gene: TRBV29-1; clone size: many
CDR3 DNA: TGTGCCAGCAGCTTAGTGGGGACTAGGGACAATGAGCAGTTCTTC; CDR3 protein: CASSLVGTRDNEQFF; J gene: TRBJ2-1; D gene: TRBD2; V gene: TRBV7-2; clone size: few
CDR3 DNA: TGTGCCAGCCTCGGGGCCTACAATGAGCAGTTCTTC; CDR3 protein: CASLGAYNEQFF; J gene: TRBJ2-1; D gene: .; V gene: TRBV11-2; clone size: .
CDR3 DNA: TGCAGTCCTTACCGGGACACTGGCGTCGGGGAGCTGTTTTTT; CDR3 protein: CSPYRDTGVGELFF; J gene: TRBJ2-2; D gene: .; V gene: TRBV20-1; clone size: .
CDR3 DNA: TGTGCCAGCAGCTTGGAGCGGGGGGGCGGTAAGACCCAGTACTTC; CDR3 protein: CASSLERGGGKTQYF; J gene: TRBJ2-5; D gene: TRBD2; V gene: TRBV5-4; clone size: .
CDR3 DNA: TGTGCCAGCAGCTATAGCTCCTACAATGAGCAGTTCTTC; CDR3 protein: CASSYSSYNEQFF; J gene: TRBJ2-1; D gene: .; V gene: TRBV27; clone size: many
CDR3 DNA: TGTGCCAGCAGTTACCGGCAGGGAGGGGAAAAACTGTTTTTT; CDR3 protein: CASSYRQGGEKLFF; J gene: TRBJ1-4; D gene: .; V gene: TRBV6-5; clone size: few
CDR3 DNA: TGTGCCAGCAGCCCAGGACAGGACCGCTCTGGGGCCAACGTCCTGACTTTC; CDR3 protein: CASSPGQDRSGANVLTF; J gene: TRBJ2-6; D gene: TRBD1; V gene: TRBV7-2; clone size: few
CDR3 DNA: TGTGCCAGCAAGTTACGGAACACCGGGGAGCTGTTTTTT; CDR3 protein: CASKLRNTGELFF; J gene: TRBJ2-2; D gene: .; V gene: TRBV28; clone size: few
CDR3 DNA: TGCGCCAGCAGCCTAGACAGGGGGCCCCCGTACTTC; CDR3 protein: CASSLDRGPPYF; J gene: TRBJ2-5; D gene: TRBD1; V gene: TRBV4-3; clone size: .
CDR3 DNA: TGTGCCAGCAGTTATATAAGGGTTACTGAAGCTTTCTTT; CDR3 protein: CASSYIRVTEAFF; J gene: TRBJ1-1; D gene: .; V gene: TRBV6-2/TRBV6-3; clone size: few